Each of the 13 T cell receptor beta chains below was sequenced from the same sample in a study of CD8+ T cells in alopecia areata. The authors extracted RNA and reverse transcribed it into cDNA as the sequencing template. TCRdb's copy holds only in-frame clones and misses some; the assay was immunoSEQ multiplex PCR. The record shows some 110,000 clones for this sample, with no singletons present. Sample: lesional skin. The receptors were gathered from a C3H/HeJ mouse with alopecia areata. MHC haplotype of the strain: H2-k.

Concerning this clone: The protein listed by TCRdb differs at residue 12 from the translated DNA, so the DNA translation is shown. Gene names and germline refer to mouse. The CDR3 end falls 3 residues outside the read, so it is completed with the germline J gene. The chain uses TRBV13-3 and TRBJ1-3; 10 bases line up with TRBD1. The junction had 4 bases not matched to a gene; V was cut back by 5 bases and J by 2 bases. The CDR3 has 15 amino acids. Germline V gives CDR1 NNHDY, CDR2 SYVADS. Incomplete CDR3 DNA: TGTGCCAGCAGGTTCGGGACAGGGGCTGGAAATACG. This encodes CASRFGTGAGNT. The CDR3 as a whole reads CASRFGTGAGNTLYF.

A word on this clone: Mouse gene names apply. The read terminates 4 residues before the CDR3 end, so the remaining end is supplied by the germline J gene. The V gene is TRBV19, the J gene TRBJ2-1, with 13 bases fitting TRBD2. Germline V CDR1 and CDR2: FNHDT, SITEND (reference sequence). This CDR3 region has 16 residues. Incomplete CDR3 DNA: TGTGCCAGCAGTGTGGACTGGGGGGGCGGAAGGGCT. It translates to CASSVDWGGGRA. The full CDR3 protein is CASSVDWGGGRAEQFF.

On this clone itself: TCRdb lists a protein that is different at residue 11 from the translated DNA; the protein given here uses the DNA translation. Genes and germline are mouse. The CDR3 here is CASGGGTARNTLYF. The covered CDR3 bases are TGTGCCAGCGGTGGCGGGACAGCTAGAAATACG. The rearrangement uses TRBV13-2 and TRBJ1-3; 7 nucleotides agree with TRBD1. The CDR3 goes on 3 residues after the read ends, and that part is filled in from the germline J gene. V lost 3 bases to trimming and J lost 5 bases; unmatched junction nucleotides: 5. CDR1 and CDR2 from the germline V gene are NNHNN and SYGAGS (reference sequence). This CDR3 contains 14 residues.

This clone was recorded a few times. Any gene name here is a mouse gene name. The observed sequence ends 4 residues before the CDR3 terminus, with the missing tail filled in from the germline J gene. This chain joins TRBV19 and TRBJ2-4, with D tentatively TRBD2 (6 bases). The CDR3 is made up of 11 amino acids. CDR1 and CDR2 (germline): FNHDT, SITEND (reference sequence). This chain's CDR3 is CASLGENTLYF. The CDR3 DNA, read in part, is TGTGCCAGCTTGGGGGAAAAC.

There are a few counts of this clone. The listed genes are named as in mouse. The read ends 4 residues before the CDR3 terminus; that terminus is restored from the germline J gene. V and J are TRBV13-1 and TRBJ1-4; 11 nucleotides align to TRBD1. The CDR3 runs 17 residues. V shed 1 base, J shed 5 bases, and the junction held 7 bases outside the gene matches. The germline V gene encodes CDR1 NSHNY and CDR2 SYGAGN. The CDR3 sequence is CASSDPTGTGGNERLFF. The sequenced part of the CDR3 DNA is TGTGCCAGCAGTGATCCGACCGGGACAGGGGGGAACGAA.

In its sample, this clone was seen a few times. Genes here carry mouse names. The read comes to an end 4 residues before the CDR3 does, leaving the germline J gene to fill in the end. The V gene is TRBV13-3, the J gene TRBJ2-5; D unresolved. V dropped 1 base and J dropped 1 base, with 7 bases sitting between them. The CDR3 contains 14 residues. Per the germline V gene, CDR1 is NNHDY and CDR2 is SYVADS. The part of the CDR3 DNA that was read is TGTGCCAGCAGTGATAATCACTACCAAGAC. It codes for CASSDNHYQD. The whole CDR3 sequence is CASSDNHYQDTQYF.

By sample share, this clone is medium-sized. The genes are named according to mouse. The missing CDR3 end, 4 residues past where the read stops, is filled in from the germline J gene. The J gene is TRBJ2-2, the V gene TRBV13-3, with TRBD1 matching 10 bases. This CDR3 region has 15 residues. Germline CDR1 NNHDY, CDR2 SYVADS. V dropped 3 bases and J dropped 1; count of bases not matched to a gene: 0. Incomplete CDR3 DNA: TGTGCCAGCAGTGGGGACAGGGGAAACACCGGG. Translating it yields CASSGDRGNTG. The complete CDR3 sequence is CASSGDRGNTGQLYF.

For this clone: Genes here carry mouse names. The observed sequence ends 4 residues before the CDR3 terminus, with the missing tail filled in from the germline J gene. The chain recombines TRBV1 with TRBJ1-2; possible D gene TRBD1, 5 bases. This CDR3 region has 17 residues. The ends were cut back, 1 base at V and 0 bases at J, with 15 bases in the middle. The germline V gene has CDR1 NSQYPW and CDR2 LRSPGD (reference sequence). The CDR3 sequence is CTCSAGGKGTANSDYTF. The CDR3 DNA, read in part, is TGCACCTGCAGTGCAGGAGGGAAGGGGACTGCAAACTCC.

At least ten counts were recorded for this clone. Germline and genes here are mouse. The read ends 4 residues before the CDR3 terminus; that terminus is restored from the germline J gene. The chain is built from TRBV13-3 and TRBJ2-3, with D perhaps matching TRBD1 (5 bases). The germline V gene has CDR1 NNHDY and CDR2 SYVADS. The CDR3 is 15 amino acids. The germline V and J ends were trimmed by 5 bases and 0 bases, with 13 bases remaining between them. The sequenced part of the CDR3 DNA is TGTGCCAGCAGCCCCCAGGGAACTAGTGCAGAA. Translated: CASSPQGTSAE. The whole CDR3 sequence reads CASSPQGTSAETLYF.

This clone has a handful of counts. Gene names and germline match the mouse. Sequencing ends 4 residues short of the CDR3 end; the germline J gene provides the rest. This sequence joins TRBV19 and TRBJ2-7; 11 nucleotides match TRBD1. Germline V CDR1 and CDR2: FNHDT, SITEND (reference sequence). The J segment lost 3 bases and the V segment lost 5 bases, leaving 4 bases of the junction unmatched. CDR3 size: 14 residues. Partial CDR3 DNA: TGTGCCAGCAGCCCTGGGACAGGGGGCTAT. This translates into CASSPGTGGY. The CDR3 as a whole reads CASSPGTGGYEQYF.

With regard to this clone: Germline and genes here are mouse. The observed sequence ends 4 residues before the CDR3 terminus, with the missing tail filled in from the germline J gene. The rearrangement joins TRBV1 to TRBJ2-1; 9 bases map to TRBD1. This CDR3 is built from 16 residues. Germline trimming cut 1 base from V and 3 bases from J; bases unmatched to any gene: 4. Germline CDR1 and CDR2: NSQYPW and LRSPGD (reference sequence). CDR3 bases read: TGCACCTGCAGTGCAGCCCCGGACAGGGGCTATGCT. This sequence encodes CTCSAAPDRGYA. From start to end, the CDR3 is CTCSAAPDRGYAEQFF.

A note on this clone: Gene names denote mouse genes. From the germline J gene comes the end of the CDR3, since the read stops 4 residues before it. The chain recombines TRBV13-2 with TRBJ2-7, with D possibly matching TRBD1 (5 bases). The germline V and J ends were trimmed by 1 base and 0 bases, with 8 bases remaining between them. The CDR3 has 14 residues. Germline V gives CDR1 NNHNN, CDR2 SYGAGS (reference sequence). The CDR3 protein is CASGDKGFSYEQYF. The CDR3 bases that were read are TGTGCCAGCGGTGATAAGGGGTTCTCCTAT.

About this clone: These gene names are mouse names. The read terminates 4 residues before the CDR3 end, so the remaining end is supplied by the germline J gene. J is TRBJ2-1 and V is TRBV17; D gene unclear. V dropped 2 bases and J dropped 6 bases, with 11 bases sitting between them. There are 14 residues in the CDR3. Germline values: CDR1 MNHDT, CDR2 YYDKIL. The CDR3 loop reads CASSRTAGFAEQFF. Partial CDR3 DNA: TGTGCTAGCAGTAGAACGGCAGGTTTTGCT.